This is a list of T cell receptor beta chains from one sample in a study of molecular identifiers for immune sequencing clone quantification. MiXCR, run by TCRdb on the PCR reads, gives a single entry per CDR3 protein. The sample includes 400,000 to 600,000 distinct CDR3 sequences, about 22% seen only once; the top ten take about 0.78%. Sequenced: naive CD8+ T cells from blood, with Jurkat cell RNA spiked in. The receptors originated from a human donor in good health. Some libraries in this study had Jurkat cell RNA spiked in. Both conserved end residues are part of each CDR3. D genes are given only for firm matches. Some rows mark clone size as missing; the rest say once, few, many or name a class of expanded clone.

V gene	D gene	J gene	clone size	CDR3 DNA	CDR3 protein
TRBV7-9	NA	TRBJ2-2	NA	TGTGCCAGCAGCTTAGCAGACCCCCTCGGCGGCACCGGGGAGCTGTTTTTT	CASSLADPLGGTGELFF
TRBV5-5	TRBD2	TRBJ2-1	NA	TGTGCCAGCAGCTCTTGGACTAGCGGGCCCAATGAGCAGTTCTTC	CASSSWTSGPNEQFF
TRBV2	NA	TRBJ1-5	NA	TGTGCCAGCAGTGTAGCAGGGGTGGGCAATCAGCCCCAGCATTTT	CASSVAGVGNQPQHF
TRBV4-3	NA	TRBJ1-5	many	TGCGCCAGCAGCCAAGAACGCTATAGCAATCAGCCCCAGCATTTT	CASSQERYSNQPQHF
TRBV6-5	NA	TRBJ2-5	NA	TGTGCCAGCAGTTATCCAATGGGGGCCCAGTACTTC	CASSYPMGAQYF
TRBV19	NA	TRBJ1-2	NA	TGTGCCACCGATACCGGGTGGTATGGCTACACCTTC	CATDTGWYGYTF
TRBV13	NA	TRBJ1-2	few	TGTGCCAGCAGCTTAAGGGGCAGGGCGACGGAGGGCTACACCTTC	CASSLRGRATEGYTF
TRBV27	NA	TRBJ2-7	NA	TGTGCCAGCAGTCCATGGGGACTCGAGCAGTACTTC	CASSPWGLEQYF
TRBV24-1	NA	TRBJ2-7	NA	TGTGCCACCAGTGATTTACCAGCCCGGGCCTACGAGCAGTACTTC	CATSDLPARAYEQYF
TRBV6-2/TRBV6-3	NA	TRBJ2-3	few	TGTGCCAGCAGTTTCGTTGGGGCCGGGGCAGATACGCAGTATTTT	CASSFVGAGADTQYF
TRBV6-1	TRBD1	TRBJ1-1	few	TGTGCCAGCAGTGAACCTGGGACAGGAGTGAACACTGAAGCTTTCTTT	CASSEPGTGVNTEAFF
TRBV12-3/TRBV12-4	NA	TRBJ2-1	many	TGTGCCAGCAGTTGGTCAGGGTACAATGAGCAGTTCTTC	CASSWSGYNEQFF
TRBV11-1	TRBD2	TRBJ2-7	NA	TGTGCCAGCAGCATGGGACTAGCGGGAACCTACGAGCAGTACTTC	CASSMGLAGTYEQYF
TRBV20-1	NA	TRBJ2-2	NA	TGCAGTGCTAGAATTTGGGGGGAGGCAAACACCGGGGAGCTGTTTTTT	CSARIWGEANTGELFF
TRBV28	NA	TRBJ2-7	many	TGTGCCAGCAGTTTTCAGAGCTCCTACGAGCAGTACTTC	CASSFQSSYEQYF
TRBV27	NA	TRBJ2-3	NA	TGTGCCAGCAGCCACCAACAAAGCCCGGAGGATACGCAGTATTTT	CASSHQQSPEDTQYF
TRBV5-1	TRBD2	TRBJ2-3	many	TGCGCCAGCAGCTTGCGGACTAGCGCGAGCACAGATACGCAGTATTTT	CASSLRTSASTDTQYF
TRBV20-1	NA	TRBJ1-5	NA	TGCAGTGCTAGAGACAGGAGGCCACAGCCCCAGCATTTT	CSARDRRPQPQHF
TRBV11-2	NA	TRBJ1-3	NA	TGTGCCAGCAGCCGCGGACGGCTCGAAAACACCATATATTTT	CASSRGRLENTIYF
TRBV20-1	TRBD2	TRBJ2-3	NA	TGCAGTGCTAGAGAAGGACTAGCGGGGGGACGGCCAATCACAGATACGCAGTATTTT	CSAREGLAGGRPITDTQYF
TRBV3-1	NA	TRBJ1-4	NA	TGTGCCAGCAGCCCGTGGTTAGCACCTAATGAAAAACTGTTTTTT	CASSPWLAPNEKLFF
TRBV7-9	NA	TRBJ2-7	NA	TGTGCCAGCAGCTTAGCGGAGCCTTACGAGCAGTACTTC	CASSLAEPYEQYF
TRBV7-9	NA	TRBJ2-5	NA	TGTGCCAGCAGTATTACAGGGCGAGAGACCCAGTACTTC	CASSITGRETQYF
TRBV6-5	TRBD1	TRBJ1-2	many	TGTGCCAGCAGCCCAGCACGGGACAGCACTAACTATGGCTACACCTTC	CASSPARDSTNYGYTF
TRBV7-9	NA	TRBJ2-4	many	TGTGCCAGCAGCTTTGTGGGGTCGGGAAACATTCAGTACTTC	CASSFVGSGNIQYF
TRBV9	NA	TRBJ2-4	NA	TGTGCCAGCAGCCCGGGGGGCTCGGGGAACATTCAGTACTTC	CASSPGGSGNIQYF
TRBV19	NA	TRBJ1-5	NA	TGTGCCAGTAGTATGGGGTACGGGGCCGGTCAGCCCCAGCATTTT	CASSMGYGAGQPQHF
TRBV19	NA	TRBJ2-7	many	TGTGCCAGTAGTATTGCGACAGGATCAACCTACGAGCAGTACTTC	CASSIATGSTYEQYF
TRBV3-1	NA	TRBJ2-3	many	TGTGCCAGCAGACCGGAGAGCACAGATACGCAGTATTTT	CASRPESTDTQYF
TRBV4-1	NA	TRBJ2-5	few	TGCGCCAGCAGCCAAGAGGGGAGACAGCCGGAGACCCAGTACTTC	CASSQEGRQPETQYF